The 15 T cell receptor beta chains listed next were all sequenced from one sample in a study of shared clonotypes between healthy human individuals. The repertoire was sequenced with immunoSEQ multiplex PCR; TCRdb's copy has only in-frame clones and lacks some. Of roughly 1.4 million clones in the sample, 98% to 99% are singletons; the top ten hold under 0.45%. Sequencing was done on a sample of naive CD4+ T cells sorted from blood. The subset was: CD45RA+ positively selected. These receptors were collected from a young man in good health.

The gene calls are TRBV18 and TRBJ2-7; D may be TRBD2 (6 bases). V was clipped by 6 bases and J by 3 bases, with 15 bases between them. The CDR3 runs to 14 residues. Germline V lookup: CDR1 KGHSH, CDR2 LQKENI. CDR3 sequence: CASSPRVEGYEQYF. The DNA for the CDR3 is TGTGCCAGCTCCCCCCGGGTGGAGGGCTACGAGCAGTACTTC.

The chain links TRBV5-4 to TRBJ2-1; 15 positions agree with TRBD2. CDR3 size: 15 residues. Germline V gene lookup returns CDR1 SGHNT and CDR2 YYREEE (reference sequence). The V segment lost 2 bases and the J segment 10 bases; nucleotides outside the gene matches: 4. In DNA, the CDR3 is TGTGCCAGCAGCTTACAGGGACTAGCGGGAGGCGAGCAGTTCTTC. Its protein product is CASSLQGLAGGEQFF.

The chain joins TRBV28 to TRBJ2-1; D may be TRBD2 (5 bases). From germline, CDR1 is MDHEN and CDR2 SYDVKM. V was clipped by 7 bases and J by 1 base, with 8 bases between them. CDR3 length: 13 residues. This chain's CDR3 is CASKLDSYNEQFF. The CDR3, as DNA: TGTGCCAGCAAACTAGATTCCTACAATGAGCAGTTCTTC.

CDR3 sequence reads: CASSPRASRDTQYF. CDR3 in DNA: TGCGCCAGCAGCCCTCGGGCCTCAAGGGATACGCAGTATTTT. The rearrangement uses TRBV4-1 and TRBJ2-3; D is ambiguous. Trimming took off 4 bases at V and 6 bases at J, with 14 bases between the two ends. Per the germline V gene, CDR1 is MGHRA and CDR2 is YSYEKL. The length of the CDR3 is 14 residues.

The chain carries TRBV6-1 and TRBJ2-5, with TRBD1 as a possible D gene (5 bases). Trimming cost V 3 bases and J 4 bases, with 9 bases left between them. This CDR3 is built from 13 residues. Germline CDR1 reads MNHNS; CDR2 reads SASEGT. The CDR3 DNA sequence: TGTGCCAGCAGTGACAGGGTTCGAGAGACCCAGTACTTC. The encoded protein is CASSDRVRETQYF.

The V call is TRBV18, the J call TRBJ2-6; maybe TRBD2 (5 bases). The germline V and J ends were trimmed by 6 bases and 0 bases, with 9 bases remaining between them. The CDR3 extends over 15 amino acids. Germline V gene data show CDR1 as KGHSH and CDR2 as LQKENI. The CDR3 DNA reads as TGTGCCAGCTCCTTCGACTACTCTGGGGCCAACGTCCTGACTTTC. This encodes CASSFDYSGANVLTF.

Here the CDR3 reads CASSSNRGLYEQYF. The DNA of the CDR3 is TGCGCCAGCAGCTCAAACAGGGGACTCTACGAGCAGTACTTC. The chain combines TRBV5-1 with TRBJ2-7; D is possibly TRBD1 (7 bases). Trimming took off 3 bases at V and 3 bases at J, with 13 bases between the two ends. Germline lookup yields CDR1 SGHRS and CDR2 YFSETQ. CDR3 length: 14 residues.

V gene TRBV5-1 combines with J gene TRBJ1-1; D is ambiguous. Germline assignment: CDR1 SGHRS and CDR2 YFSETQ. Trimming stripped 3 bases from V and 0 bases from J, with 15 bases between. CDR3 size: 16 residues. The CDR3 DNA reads TGCGCCAGCAGCTCGAACCCAACAGTGATGAACACTGAAGCTTTCTTT. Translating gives CASSSNPTVMNTEAFF.

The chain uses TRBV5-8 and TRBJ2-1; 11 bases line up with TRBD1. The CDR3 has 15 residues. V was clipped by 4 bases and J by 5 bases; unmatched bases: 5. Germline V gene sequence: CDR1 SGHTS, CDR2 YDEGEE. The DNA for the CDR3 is TGTGCCAGCAGCCCGGGACAGGGGGTTAACAATGAGCAGTTCTTC. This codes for CASSPGQGVNNEQFF. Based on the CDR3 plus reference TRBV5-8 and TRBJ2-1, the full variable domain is EAGVTQSPTHLIKTRGQQATLRCSPISGHTSVYWYQQALGLGLQFLLWYDEGEERNRGNFPPRFSGRQFPNYSSELNVNALELEDSALYLCASSPGQGVNNEQFFGPGTRLTVL.

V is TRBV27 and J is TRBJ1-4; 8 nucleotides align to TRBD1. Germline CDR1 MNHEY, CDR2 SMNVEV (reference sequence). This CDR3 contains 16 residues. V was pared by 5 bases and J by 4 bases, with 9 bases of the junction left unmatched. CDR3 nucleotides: TGTGCCAGCAGTCCCCGACAGGGACAGGATAATGAAAAACTGTTTTTT. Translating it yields CASSPRQGQDNEKLFF.

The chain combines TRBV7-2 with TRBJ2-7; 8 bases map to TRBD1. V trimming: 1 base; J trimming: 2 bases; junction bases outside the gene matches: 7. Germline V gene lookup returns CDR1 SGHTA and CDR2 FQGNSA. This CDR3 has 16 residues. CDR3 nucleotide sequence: TGTGCCAGCAGCTTAGTGAGTGGACAGGGAGCCTACGAGCAGTACTTC. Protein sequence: CASSLVSGQGAYEQYF.

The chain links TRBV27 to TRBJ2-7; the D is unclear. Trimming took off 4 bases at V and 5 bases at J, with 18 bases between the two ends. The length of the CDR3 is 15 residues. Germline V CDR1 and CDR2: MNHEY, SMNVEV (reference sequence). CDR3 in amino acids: CASSSPPGHRDEQYF. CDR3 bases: TGTGCCAGCAGTTCCCCCCCCGGGCATCGGGACGAGCAGTACTTC.

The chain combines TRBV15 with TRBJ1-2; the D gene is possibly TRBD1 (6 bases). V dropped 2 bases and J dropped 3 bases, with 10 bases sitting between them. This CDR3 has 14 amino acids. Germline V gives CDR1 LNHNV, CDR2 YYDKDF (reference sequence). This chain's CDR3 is CATSRKTGDYGYTF. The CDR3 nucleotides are TGTGCCACCAGCAGAAAGACAGGAGACTATGGCTACACCTTC.

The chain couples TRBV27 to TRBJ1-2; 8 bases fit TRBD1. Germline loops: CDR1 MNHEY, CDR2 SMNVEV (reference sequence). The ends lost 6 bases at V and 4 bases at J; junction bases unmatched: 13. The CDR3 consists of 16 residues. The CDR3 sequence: CASSRGRDRRTYGYTF. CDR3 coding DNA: TGTGCCAGCAGCCGGGGGAGGGACAGGAGGACCTATGGCTACACCTTC.

CDR3 nucleotide sequence: TGTGCCAGCAGACGAAGAGTTGCGGCGTACGAGCAGTACTTC. This sequence encodes CASRRRVAAYEQYF. The rearrangement links TRBV27 to TRBJ2-7; no definite D call. Trimming left V 6 bases short and J 4 bases short, with 16 bases between. The CDR3 extends over 14 amino acids. CDR1 and CDR2 (germline): MNHEY, SMNVEV (reference sequence).